This record covers a single TCR beta chain. It has no known antigen specificity. No base-level quality is on record; no much larger clone is a single base apart. Preparation of the library involved the immunoSEQ multiplex PCR assay. Rearranged TCR beta chain sequences were amplified using the hsTCRB Kit according to the manufacturer's protocol. TCRB libraries were sequenced on an Illumina MiSeq. Per the original workflow: Demultiplexing, trimming and gene mapping were performed with the kit vendor's proprietary platform. TCRdb stores this immuneACCESS table with in-frame sequences only. Part of the clones is absent; in the studies checked, under half of the shortfall reflects unresolved V genes, and no reason is known for the rest. V and J calls and clone size come straight from that table; D and trimming were deduced from the DNA. Within this sample are approximately 38,000 clones, with 80% to 90% of them counted one time only. The ten largest clones represent over 1.5% of the sample.

Taken with the paper, the label for time point translates to: week 5, during vaccination. Each vaccine dose, consisting of 300 ug of a 20-mer mutant IDH1 peptide in Montanide, was administered subcutaneously with topical imiquimod. Donors had newly diagnosed WHO grade 3 or 4 IDH1-mutant astrocytomas with loss of nuclear ATRX. The samples were drawn from NOA16, a multicentre, single-arm, open-label phase I trial in Germany that tested a mutant IDH1 peptide vaccine in humans for the first time. Genomic DNA for TCRB sequencing was extracted from EDTA blood using the DNeasy Blood and Tissue Kit. The data stem from a study of a mutant IDH1 vaccine in newly diagnosed glioma (dated by TCRdb to the early 2020s). Background for the entire study: Patients received eight vaccinations in weeks 1, 3, 5, 7, 11, 15, 19 and 23, corresponding to visits V03 through V10. Prior to enrollment, patients had been given standard therapy consisting of radiotherapy alone, temozolomide alone, or radiochemotherapy with temozolomide, with the combination given to most patients. Peripheral blood was collected at six visits: V03 (baseline), V05, V07, V10, V12 and V13. Longitudinal TCRB deep sequencing was done for 25 to 30 treated patients, wherever samples were available for exploratory analyses. Vaccination was initiated 4-6 weeks after radiotherapy alone, or concurrently with temozolomide cycles in the chemotherapy-containing groups. Of the approximately 29 treated patients, around 62% were male and approximately 38% were female, and a mean age of approximately 40 years was recorded. The research as a whole found: Immune responses induced by the vaccine were seen in 90% to 95% of patients across multiple MHC alleles. Availability determined which PBMC samples were chosen for TCRB deep sequencing. No apparent relationship was observed between pseudoprogression and alterations in the top peripheral T cell clonotypes detected by TCRB sequencing. It was noted by the authors that analyses of patient blood samples could not be reproduced owing to sample limitations.

Sequenced material: PBMCs, taken from a glioma patient whose treatment included an IDH1 peptide vaccine. This receptor was taken from a man aged 35-49 years with glioma.

The nucleotides read TGTGCCAGCATCAACGGACTAGCGGTATACGAGCAGTACTTC. This encodes CASINGLAVYEQYF. This chain is built from TRBV6-1 and TRBJ2-7, with 10 bases in between that match TRBD2. From the cysteine through the phenylalanine, the CDR3 covers 14 amino acids. CDR3 DNA is the only sequence kept; it has 42 bases, read in frame from the first base. CDR1 MNHNS and CDR2 SASEGT were looked up in the germline V gene. Trimming takes 7 bases off V and 4 bases off J; junction bases not matched to a gene: 7.